The T cell receptor (beta chain) under discussion was sequenced for a study of T-cell reconstitution after alpha-beta-depleted transplantation in children. Germline V gene sequence: CDR1 MNHEY, CDR2 SVGEGT. V shed 6 bases, J shed 0 bases, and the junction held 5 bases outside the gene matches. This CDR3 has 15 amino acids. It was with unique molecular identifiers that the TCRbeta library was prepared. One entry per CDR3 protein, called by TCRdb with MiXCR from the PCR reads. The sample includes some 70,000 distinct CDR3 sequences, about 7.3% of them seen just once. The chain has TRBV6-2 or TRBV6-3 and TRBJ2-4, with 7 positions matching TRBD1. The sequence was collected from a human donor who donated a stem cell graft to a child with acute lymphoblastic leukemia. The material was PBMCs from the stem cell graft donor, obtained from the stem cell graft. DNA for the CDR3: TGTGCCAGCAGATCGACAGGGAAAGCCAAAAACATTCAGTACTTC. This translates into CASRSTGKAKNIQYF.